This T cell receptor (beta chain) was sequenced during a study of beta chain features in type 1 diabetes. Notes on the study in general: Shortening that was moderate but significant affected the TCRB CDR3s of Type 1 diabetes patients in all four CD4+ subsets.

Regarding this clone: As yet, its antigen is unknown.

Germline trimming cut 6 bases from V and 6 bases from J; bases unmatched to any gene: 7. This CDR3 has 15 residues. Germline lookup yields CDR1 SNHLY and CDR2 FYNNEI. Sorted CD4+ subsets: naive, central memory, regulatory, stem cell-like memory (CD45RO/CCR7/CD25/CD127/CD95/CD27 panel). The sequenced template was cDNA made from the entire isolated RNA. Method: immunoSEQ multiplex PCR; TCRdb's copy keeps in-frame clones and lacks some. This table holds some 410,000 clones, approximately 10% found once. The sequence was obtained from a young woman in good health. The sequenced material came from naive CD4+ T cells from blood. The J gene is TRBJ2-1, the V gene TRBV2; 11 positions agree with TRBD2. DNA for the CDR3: TGTGCCAGCAGCGTTAGCGGGAGGGCCTCCAATGAGCAGTTCTTC. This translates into CASSVSGRASNEQFF.